What follows are 31 T cell receptor beta chains derived from one specimen sequenced in a study of Ad26.COV2.S vaccination and SARS-CoV-2 variants. Clones were sequenced by immunoSEQ multiplex PCR, and TCRdb holds only the in-frame ones, with some missing. In the table there are some 45,000 clones, 83% of which are singletons. Source: peripheral blood, taken after recovery from COVID-19. The receptors shown here come from a human donor who had recovered from COVID-19.

V and J are TRBV6-5 and TRBJ1-5; D is possibly TRBD1 (5 bases). The CDR3 extends over 14 amino acids. The germline V and J ends were trimmed by 0 bases and 7 bases, with 10 bases remaining between them. Germline values: CDR1 MNHEY, CDR2 SVGAGI. Here the CDR3 reads CASSYSGGGQPQHF. The DNA of the CDR3 is TGTGCCAGCAGTTACTCCGGGGGAGGGCAGCCCCAGCATTTT.

The genes are TRBV2 and TRBJ1-2; D not certain. Germline CDR1 and CDR2: SNHLY and FYNNEI. The CDR3 sequence is 14 residues long. Trimming took 4 bases from V and 4 from J, leaving 13 bases between them. In DNA form, the CDR3 reads TGTGCCAGCAGTGTTCTTAGGGATTCCTATGGCTACACCTTC. Encoded protein: CASSVLRDSYGYTF. The full variable domain, with the rest looked up from reference TRBV2 and TRBJ1-2, is EPEVTQTPSHQVTQMGQEVILRCVPISNHLYFYWYRQILGQKVEFLVSFYNNEISEKSEIFDDQFSVERPDGSNFTLKIRSTKLEDSAMYFCASSVLRDSYGYTFGSGTRLTVV.

J is TRBJ2-1 and V is TRBV5-1, with TRBD2 matching 9 bases. The CDR3 spans 15 residues. Germline V gives CDR1 SGHRS, CDR2 YFSETQ. Unmatched junction bases numbered 10, after V lost 4 bases and J lost 8 bases. The CDR3 reads CASSPDAREGYEQFF. In nucleotides, the CDR3 is TGCGCCAGCAGCCCCGACGCGCGGGAGGGCTATGAGCAGTTCTTC.

This chain links TRBV11-2 with TRBJ1-1; 8 nucleotides agree with TRBD1. CDR1 and CDR2 (germline): SGHAT, FQNNGV. CDR3 length equals 15 residues. Trimming removed 6 bases from V and 3 bases from J; junction bases left unmatched: 9. The CDR3 reads CASRPQGARDTEAFF. CDR3 DNA sequence: TGTGCCAGCAGACCGCAGGGGGCGAGAGACACTGAAGCTTTCTTT.

CDR3 sequence reads: CAWSGLAGYNEQFF. The DNA for the CDR3 is TGTGCCTGGAGTGGACTAGCGGGCTACAATGAGCAGTTCTTC. V and J are TRBV30 and TRBJ2-1, with 10 bases aligning to TRBD2. There are 14 residues in the CDR3. Germline V CDR1 and CDR2: GTSNPN, SVGIG (reference sequence). With 1 base clipped from V and 3 bases from J, the junction kept 0 bases outside the gene matches.

The rearrangement joins TRBV21-1 to TRBJ1-2. TRBV21-1 is a pseudogene locus. The CDR3 contains 15 residues. CDR3 in amino acids: CASSSRDGTHYGYTF. In nucleotides, the CDR3 is TGTGCCAGCAGCTCCCGGGACGGTACCCACTATGGCTACACCTTC.

The gene calls are TRBV4-1 and TRBJ2-3, with unresolved D. CDR3 length equals 14 residues. The germline V gene encodes CDR1 MGHRA and CDR2 YSYEKL. The V end lost 0 bases, the J end lost 3 bases, and 7 bases lay between the germline ends. CDR3 nucleotide sequence: TGCGCCAGCAGCCAAGATTCAAGTACAGATACGCAGTATTTT. Protein: CASSQDSSTDTQYF.

The chain recombines TRBV30 with TRBJ2-1, with D hard to call. The CDR3 is 12 residues long. Trimming took off 3 bases at V and 8 bases at J, with 11 bases between the two ends. CDR1 and CDR2 (germline): GTSNPN, SVGIG (reference sequence). This chain's CDR3 is CAWSSDSHEQFF. For the CDR3, the DNA is TGTGCCTGGAGCTCCGACTCCCATGAGCAGTTCTTC. Variable domain in full (rest from reference TRBV30 and TRBJ2-1): SQTIHQWPATLVQPVGSPLSLECTVEGTSNPNLYWYRQAAGRGLQLLFYSVGIGQISSEVPQNLSASRPQDRQFILSSKKLLLSDSGFYLCAWSSDSHEQFFGPGTRLTVL.

The gene calls are TRBV2 and TRBJ1-6, with 9 nucleotides matching TRBD1. The CDR3 consists of 12 residues. Germline CDR1 and CDR2: SNHLY and FYNNEI. With V trimmed by 9 bases and J by 7 bases, 1 base remained unmatched. This CDR3 reads CASGQGNSPLHF. In DNA form, the CDR3 reads TGTGCCAGTGGACAGGGGAATTCACCCCTCCACTTT.

The chain is built from TRBV6-5 and TRBJ1-5; D unresolved. The V end was cut by 8 bases, the J end by 3 bases, with 11 bases between. Per the germline V gene, CDR1 is MNHEY and CDR2 is SVGAGI. The CDR3 length is 13 residues. This CDR3 reads CASGAGVNQPQHF. DNA for the CDR3: TGTGCCAGCGGAGCCGGGGTCAATCAGCCCCAGCATTTT.

This chain connects TRBV9 to TRBJ1-1; D remains ambiguous. Germline V gene sequence: CDR1 SGDLS, CDR2 YYNGEE. This CDR3 is built from 12 residues. Trimming stripped 2 bases from V and 3 bases from J, with 5 bases between. CDR3 loop: CASSVWDTEAFF. The CDR3 nucleotides read TGTGCCAGCAGCGTGTGGGACACTGAAGCTTTCTTT. The full variable domain, in which reference TRBV9 and TRBJ1-1 provide the parts outside the CDR3, is DSGVTQTPKHLITATGQRVTLRCSPRSGDLSVYWYQQSLDQGLQFLIQYYNGEERAKGNILERFSAQQFPDLHSELNLSSLELGDSALYFCASSVWDTEAFFGQGTRLTVV.

The chain uses TRBV2 and TRBJ2-3, with 9 bases identical to TRBD2. The CDR3 runs to 17 residues. Trimming cost V 4 bases and J 1 base; bases outside gene matches: 9. The germline CDR1 and CDR2 sequences are SNHLY and FYNNEI. The CDR3 region has the DNA TGTGCCAGCAGTGTAATTGGGACTAGCATAGGCACAGATACGCAGTATTTT. Its translation is CASSVIGTSIGTDTQYF.

The rearrangement links TRBV24-1 to TRBJ2-1; tentative D call: TRBD1 (6 bases). Germline CDR1 reads KGHDR; CDR2 reads SFDVKD. The CDR3 sequence is 18 residues long. The germline V and J ends were trimmed by 0 bases and 6 bases, with 20 bases remaining between them. The CDR3 region has the DNA TGTGCCACCAGTGATTTGCGGTGGGGTAATAAGGACAGCAATGAGCAGTTCTTC. Translating gives CATSDLRWGNKDSNEQFF.

This rearrangement joins TRBV7-2 to TRBJ1-5, with no clear D. The germline gives CDR1 SGHTA, CDR2 FQGNSA. CDR3 size: 14 residues. V was shortened by 3 bases and J by 0 bases, with 6 bases between the two germline ends. This chain's CDR3 is CASSFGFSNQPQHF. In DNA form, the CDR3 reads TGTGCCAGCAGCTTTGGTTTTAGCAATCAGCCCCAGCATTTT.

This chain links TRBV5-6 with TRBJ2-2; no clear D. The CDR3 is 15 residues long. CDR1 and CDR2 from the germline V gene are SGHDT and YYEEEE. Deletions cut 1 base from V and 0 bases from J, with 7 bases between. The CDR3 DNA is TGTGCCAGCAGCTTGTCGCCAGCGAACACCGGGGAGCTGTTTTTT. Translated: CASSLSPANTGELFF.

The chain carries TRBV7-9 and TRBJ2-2; D might be TRBD2 (6 bases). CDR3 length equals 13 residues. From germline, CDR1 is SEHNR and CDR2 FQNEAQ (reference sequence). The germline V and J ends were trimmed by 4 bases and 5 bases, with 8 bases remaining between them. The CDR3 is CASSYSGTGELFF. In nucleotides, the CDR3 is TGTGCCAGCAGCTATAGCGGTACCGGGGAGCTGTTTTTT.

This chain uses TRBV30 with TRBJ1-1; D uncertain. The CDR3 has 13 amino acids. The V end was cut by 4 bases, the J end by 0 bases, with 9 bases between. The germline gives CDR1 GTSNPN, CDR2 SVGIG (reference sequence). CDR3 sequence: CAWTWALNTEAFF. The CDR3 DNA follows: TGTGCCTGGACCTGGGCCTTGAACACTGAAGCTTTCTTT.

V and J are TRBV5-1 and TRBJ1-6, with 7 bases matching TRBD1. The CDR3 sequence is 15 residues long. Germline V gives CDR1 SGHRS, CDR2 YFSETQ. Germline trimming cut 1 base from V and 10 bases from J; bases unmatched to any gene: 8. The CDR3 DNA follows: TGCGCCAGCAGCTTGAAGCAGGGGGACGGATCACCCCTCCACTTT. Translating it yields CASSLKQGDGSPLHF.

The chain has TRBV6-5 and TRBJ1-6; D uncertain. The V gene's germline CDR1 is MNHEY and CDR2 SVGAGI. This CDR3 spans 14 amino acids. The V end was cut by 5 bases, the J end by 6 bases, with 11 bases between. In DNA form, the CDR3 reads TGTGCCAGCAGTCGAGAGGCGGGTAATTCACCCCTCCACTTT. This sequence encodes CASSREAGNSPLHF.

The chain has TRBV10-1 and TRBJ2-2, with D possibly called TRBD1 or TRBD2 (5 bases each). Germline V gene data show CDR1 as WNHNN and CDR2 as SYGVQD (reference sequence). The CDR3 extends over 15 amino acids. Trimming stripped 6 bases from V and 6 bases from J, with 17 bases between. The chain's CDR3 is CASSTADTDAGELFF. CDR3 sequence (DNA): TGCGCCAGCAGCACAGCGGACACTGACGCCGGGGAGCTGTTTTTT.

This chain joins TRBV5-5 and TRBJ1-2; TRBD1 is a possible D gene (5 bases). The V end lost 1 base, the J end lost 7 bases, and 8 bases lay between the germline ends. This CDR3 region has 12 residues. The germline gives CDR1 SGHKS, CDR2 YYEKEE (reference sequence). In DNA form, the CDR3 reads TGTGCCAGCAGCTTGAACCAGGGTGGCTACACCTTC. Translated: CASSLNQGGYTF.

The rearrangement uses TRBV5-1 and TRBJ1-3; D uncertain. The CDR3 loop spans 16 amino acids. The V end lost 4 bases, the J end lost 0 bases, and 14 bases lay between the germline ends. Germline values: CDR1 SGHRS, CDR2 YFSETQ. CDR3 in amino acids: CASSPWTGGSGNTIYF. The CDR3 nucleotides are TGCGCCAGCAGCCCATGGACGGGAGGCTCTGGAAACACCATATATTTT. The variable domain in full, with the rest retrieved from reference TRBV5-1 and TRBJ1-3, is KAGVTQTPRYLIKTRGQQVTLSCSPISGHRSVSWYQQTPGQGLQFLFEYFSETQRNKGNFPGRFSGRQFSNSRSEMNVSTLELGDSALYLCASSPWTGGSGNTIYFGEGSWLTVV.

DNA of the CDR3: TGTGCCAGCAGCCCCACAGGAGGTCGTGGTGGCTACACCTTC. This encodes CASSPTGGRGGYTF. The V call is TRBV3-1 (or the pseudogene TRBV3-2), the J call TRBJ1-2; possibly TRBD1 for D (5 bases). The CDR3 length is 14 residues. In germline, CDR1 is LGHDT, CDR2 YNNKEL (reference sequence). V was pared by 4 bases and J by 7 bases, with 16 bases between.

This clone has just one count. The chain is built from TRBV5-1 and TRBJ2-1, with a possible D match to TRBD2 (5 bases). The CDR3 is 16 amino acids. V lost 6 bases and J lost 2, with 18 bases in between. In germline, CDR1 is SGHRS, CDR2 YFSETQ. As DNA, the CDR3 is TGCGCCAGCACCTCTGGGCAAGCGGCCCCCTACAATGAGCAGTTCTTC. It codes for CASTSGQAAPYNEQFF.

The chain has TRBV9 and TRBJ1-4, with TRBD1 matching over 9 bases. The CDR3 has 18 amino acids. Germline V CDR1 and CDR2: SGDLS, YYNGEE. Trimming at V came to 2 bases and at J to 1 base, leaving 9 bases not matched to a gene. The CDR3: CASSVGQGWGVTNEKLFF. The CDR3 DNA follows: TGTGCCAGCAGCGTGGGACAGGGCTGGGGTGTAACTAATGAAAAACTGTTTTTT.

CDR3 amino acids: CATTITGTTYYRTSGGTGTQYF. The CDR3 coding sequence is TGTGCCACCACTATAACCGGGACCACCTACTACCGGACTAGCGGGGGGACGGGGACCCAGTACTTC. This chain uses TRBV24-1 with TRBJ2-5, with 14 nucleotides matching TRBD2. Germline CDR1 is KGHDR and CDR2 is SFDVKD. The CDR3 covers 22 residues. V lost 8 bases and J lost 7; bases outside the gene matches: 29.

CDR3 region: CASSLYGTEQETQYF. Here the CDR3 DNA reads TGCGCCAGCAGCCTATACGGGACGGAACAAGAGACCCAGTACTTC. The rearrangement joins TRBV5-1 to TRBJ2-5, with D possibly called TRBD1 or TRBD2 (5 bases each). Germline V gene sequence: CDR1 SGHRS, CDR2 YFSETQ. The germline V and J ends were trimmed by 4 bases and 2 bases, with 15 bases remaining between them. The CDR3 spans 15 residues.

This rearrangement joins TRBV19 to TRBJ1-2; D perhaps matches TRBD1 (5 bases). The V and J ends lost 6 bases and 8 bases respectively, with 13 bases between them. The germline V gene has CDR1 LNHDA and CDR2 SQIVND (reference sequence). CDR3 size: 12 residues. The CDR3 nucleotides read TGTGCCAGTAGCCCGAGGGGTATCGGCTACACCTTC. Translating it yields CASSPRGIGYTF.

The chain couples TRBV28 to TRBJ1-4, with 9 bases aligning to TRBD1. The CDR3 is 13 amino acids. V shed 6 bases, J shed 10 bases, and the junction held 6 bases outside the gene matches. Looked up from germline, CDR1 is MDHEN and CDR2 is SYDVKM. This chain's CDR3 is CASRPDRGGKLFF. The DNA of the CDR3 is TGTGCCAGCAGACCGGACAGGGGCGGAAAACTGTTTTTT.

The genes are TRBV19 and TRBJ1-2; D not resolved. The CDR3 length is 12 residues. CDR1 and CDR2 (germline): LNHDA, SQIVND (reference sequence). The V end was cut by 6 bases, the J end by 1 base, with 6 bases between. Here the CDR3 reads CASRGINYGYTF. The CDR3 DNA sequence: TGTGCCAGTAGGGGGATTAACTATGGCTACACCTTC.

The chain recombines TRBV24-1 with TRBJ2-7; D gene ambiguous. Germline V lookup: CDR1 KGHDR, CDR2 SFDVKD. The V and J ends lost 9 bases and 6 bases respectively, with 17 bases between them. The length of the CDR3 is 13 residues. The CDR3: CATAQSIQGEQYF. The CDR3 nucleotides are TGTGCCACCGCCCAGTCTATTCAAGGCGAGCAGTACTTC.